The sequence of this T cell receptor beta chain was determined in a study of blood T cell repertoires in COVID-19. Study overall: Both acute and convalescent COVID-19 samples were obtained from the United States, Italy and Spain. Sample material is recorded as cDNA or gDNA derived from T cells, B-cell-depleted T cells, or PBMCs.

The CDR3 sequence is 14 residues long. V was trimmed by 5 bases and J by 2 bases, leaving 12 bases between them. Germline V gene lookup returns CDR1 LNHDA and CDR2 SQIVND (reference sequence). Per the original data handling: Scientists estimated how many nucleated cells there were by amplifying reference gene primers. The protocol was immunoSEQ multiplex PCR, while the TCRdb copy is restricted to in-frame clones and leaves out a portion. V, J and clone size derive from that table, while D and trimming were established from the DNA sequence. Here the sample spans approximately 40,000 clones, roughly 85% being singletons.

The chain links TRBV19 to TRBJ1-2, with D possibly TRBD1 on 5 matching bases. The receptor was isolated from a man aged 60 to 69 with active or convalescent COVID-19. Material: peripheral blood. CDR3 nucleotide sequence: TGTGCCAGTAGTCCTCCCGGGGGAAACTATGGCTACACCTTC. Encoded protein: CASSPPGGNYGYTF.